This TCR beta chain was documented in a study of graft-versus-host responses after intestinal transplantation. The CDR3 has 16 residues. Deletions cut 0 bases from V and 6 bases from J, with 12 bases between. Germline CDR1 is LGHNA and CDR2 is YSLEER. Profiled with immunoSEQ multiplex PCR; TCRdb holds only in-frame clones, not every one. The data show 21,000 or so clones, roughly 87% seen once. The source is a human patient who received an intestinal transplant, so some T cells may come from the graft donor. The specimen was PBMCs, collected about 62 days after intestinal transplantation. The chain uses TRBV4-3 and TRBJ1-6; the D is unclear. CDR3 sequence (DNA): TGCGCCAGCAGCCAAGAGTATCGGGTTAGTAATTCACCCCTCCACTTT. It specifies CASSQEYRVSNSPLHF.